This TCR beta chain was found in a study of cytotoxic CD8 clonotypes in ibrutinib-treated CLL. Notes on the study in general: T-cell clonality at baseline went above that of age-matched healthy donors and rose and fell with circulating CD8+ T-cell counts. Public clonotypes were uncommon and contracted or stayed stable on treatment.

Frozen-stored PBMCs produced about 2 micrograms of genomic DNA for TCR beta libraries. Concerning this clone itself: The target antigen is unknown. In the same sample, other DNA sequences code for this CDR3.

The CDR3 has 15 residues. Trimming left V 2 bases short and J 0 bases short, with 8 bases between. Germline CDR1 is SGHTA and CDR2 is FQGNSA. Assay: immunoSEQ multiplex PCR; the TCRdb copy retains only in-frame clones and omits some. The sample consists of 150,000 or so clones, around three quarters of them appearing once. This receptor was obtained from a human donor with chronic lymphocytic leukemia. The chain has TRBV7-2 and TRBJ2-1; unclear D gene. This specimen was PBMCs, taken after 12 months of ibrutinib treatment. The CDR3 here is CASSLTGSSYNEQFF. For the CDR3, the DNA is TGTGCCAGCAGCTTAACCGGAAGCTCCTACAATGAGCAGTTCTTC.